This entry features one T cell receptor beta chain sequence. Its specificity is not known. The entry originates in a study of cytomegalovirus exposure and HLA in healthy donors. Broader study findings: One variant, a missense change in DCLRE1C, was linked in a later analysis to TCR beta V- and J-gene trimming. Presence/absence analyses supposed approximately even sequencing depth among donors.

The study ran its PCR with 60 Vbeta and 13 Jbeta primers. How the authors handled the data: There were around 80 million unique TCR beta chains by a later count, and 10 million to 12 million of them were shared. Clones were read by immunoSEQ multiplex PCR, and TCRdb kept only the in-frame ones, dropping some. That table is the source of V, J and clone size, and D and trimming were worked out from the DNA. Of about 210,000 clones listed, about four fifths are singletons. V gave up 5 bases and J gave up 0 bases; unmatched junction bases: 4. This CDR3 contains 16 residues. Germline V lookup: CDR1 LGHNT, CDR2 FRNRAP.

This clonotype was obtained from a woman aged 50 to 60 in good health and CMV-seropositive. This sequence joins TRBV12-5 and TRBJ2-1; 10 bases are a match to TRBD2. The sample taken for sequencing was PBMCs. The CDR3 reads CASGRSGGISYNEQFF. CDR3 DNA sequence: TGTGCTAGTGGTCGTAGCGGGGGGATCTCCTACAATGAGCAGTTCTTC.